This T cell receptor beta chain was observed in a study of blood T cell repertoires in COVID-19. The Seattle patients joined while their infection was active and were tracked longitudinally afterward. Profiling relied on immunoSEQ multiplex PCR, and the TCRdb table lists in-frame clones only, not all of them. This sample has over 450,000 clones, with roughly nine tenths found just once. J lost 4 bases, V lost 3 bases, and 0 bases had no gene match. This CDR3 contains 15 residues. Germline V gene sequence: CDR1 LNHNV, CDR2 YYDKDF (reference sequence). The sample was peripheral blood. This TCR was sampled from a young man with COVID-19, enrolled during active disease. This chain connects TRBV15 to TRBJ2-3; 14 bases are a match to TRBD2. The CDR3 loop reads CATSRTSGGADTQYF. As DNA, the CDR3 is TGTGCCACCAGCAGGACTAGCGGGGGGGCAGATACGCAGTATTTT.